The 10 T cell receptor beta chains presented below share a single source sample, sequenced in a study of breast tumors, draining lymph nodes, adjacent tissues. Samples came from axillary lymph nodes draining the breast cancer. From the multiplex PCR reads, TCRdb called clonotypes with MiXCR, one entry per CDR3 protein. The data show 150,000 to 200,000 distinct CDR3 sequences, around a third seen once. Sequencing input: axillary lymph node tissue. The receptors originated from a female donor with breast cancer. Some clones in this sample may be carry-over from other donors' samples.

In its sample, this clonotype was seen many times. The CDR3 loop is CAARGAGTGELFF. In DNA, the CDR3 is TGTGCCGCCAGGGGGGCGGGCACCGGGGAGCTGTTTTTT. The J gene is TRBJ2-2, the V gene TRBV2; possibly TRBD1 for D (7 bases). Germline values: CDR1 SNHLY, CDR2 FYNNEI. This CDR3 is built from 13 residues. The V gene lost 11 bases and the J gene lost 4 bases, with 14 bases spanning the gap.

This clonotype was recorded many times. This chain joins TRBV30 and TRBJ1-2; tentatively, D is TRBD1 (5 bases). V was pared by 3 bases and J by 2 bases, with 7 bases between. Germline lookup yields CDR1 GTSNPN and CDR2 SVGIG (reference sequence). The CDR3 runs 12 residues. The CDR3 loop is CAWSRGNYGYTF. The CDR3 bases are TGTGCCTGGAGCCGGGGCAACTATGGCTACACCTTC. Complete variable domain (other parts from reference TRBV30 and TRBJ1-2): SQTIHQWPATLVQPVGSPLSLECTVEGTSNPNLYWYRQAAGRGLQLLFYSVGIGQISSEVPQNLSASRPQDRQFILSSKKLLLSDSGFYLCAWSRGNYGYTFGSGTRLTVV.

This clonotype was observed many times. The rearrangement links TRBV7-9 to TRBJ2-5; no firm D call. Germline CDR1 is SEHNR and CDR2 is FQNEAQ (reference sequence). The CDR3 loop spans 14 amino acids. Trimming stripped 5 bases from V and 4 bases from J, with 14 bases between. The CDR3 here is CASSPSLGVETQYF. The CDR3 bases are TGTGCCAGCAGCCCTAGTCTAGGAGTAGAGACCCAGTACTTC.

The genes are TRBV24-1 and TRBJ1-6, with 8 bases matching TRBD1. Germline V gives CDR1 KGHDR, CDR2 SFDVKD. After removal of 5 bases from V and 7 bases from J, the junction contained 0 bases not matched to a gene. CDR3 size: 13 residues. CDR3 loop: CATSGTGNSPLHF. In nucleotides, the CDR3 is TGTGCCACCAGTGGGACAGGGAATTCACCCCTCCACTTT.

Many counts were recorded for this clonotype. The CDR3 here is CASSQQQGKGEKLFF. Written as DNA, the CDR3 is TGTGCCAGCAGCCAACAACAGGGGAAGGGTGAAAAACTGTTTTTT. The chain is built from TRBV14 and TRBJ1-4; 7 bases are a match to TRBD1. In germline, CDR1 is SGHDN, CDR2 FVKESK. The V gene end was trimmed by 2 bases and the J gene end by 7 bases; junction bases not matched to a gene: 7. The CDR3 loop spans 15 amino acids.

V gene TRBV20-1 combines with J gene TRBJ2-5; D unresolved. CDR1 and CDR2 from the germline V gene are DFQATT and SNEGSKA (reference sequence). The CDR3 runs to 16 residues. V shed 3 bases and J shed 4 bases, with 21 bases lying between them. The CDR3 region has the DNA TGCAGTGCTAGGGCCAGCCTGGGCCCCAAGGGAGAGACCCAGTACTTC. Residues: CSARASLGPKGETQYF.

The sample holds one count of this clonotype. The chain joins TRBV2 to TRBJ2-1, with 7 bases aligning to TRBD2. This CDR3 spans 16 amino acids. Germline lookup yields CDR1 SNHLY and CDR2 FYNNEI. After removal of 6 bases from V and 6 bases from J, the junction contained 14 bases not matched to a gene. Here the CDR3 reads CASSPRAGDPPNEQFF. CDR3 in DNA: TGTGCCAGCAGCCCCCGGGCGGGAGACCCTCCCAATGAGCAGTTCTTC.

The chain employs TRBV6-2 or TRBV6-3 and TRBJ2-7; TRBD2 agrees at 9 bases. The CDR3 has 15 amino acids. Germline V lookup: CDR1 MNHEY, CDR2 SVGEGT. The junction had 3 bases not matched to a gene; V was cut back by 0 bases and J by 3 bases. The DNA of the CDR3 is TGTGCCAGCAGTTACTCGGCTAGCGGGATCTACGAGCAGTACTTC. As protein: CASSYSASGIYEQYF.

There are many counts of this clonotype. The rearrangement links TRBV15 to TRBJ2-5; possible D gene TRBD1, 6 bases. V gave up 3 bases and J gave up 5 bases, with 25 bases separating them. CDR3 length equals 18 residues. Germline V lookup: CDR1 LNHNV, CDR2 YYDKDF (reference sequence). The CDR3 DNA sequence: TGTGCCACCAGCAGTGGATTGAAAACAGGGTCTGAGGAGGAGACCCAGTACTTC. It translates to CATSSGLKTGSEEETQYF.

This clonotype has a count of ten or more. J is TRBJ1-5 and V is TRBV6-4; 7 positions match TRBD1. Germline CDR1 reads MRHNA; CDR2 reads SNTAGT. The CDR3 is made up of 15 amino acids. With 6 bases clipped from V and 5 bases from J, the junction kept 10 bases outside the gene matches. CDR3 residues: CASSQDGQGDQPQHF. DNA of the CDR3: TGTGCCAGCAGCCAGGATGGGCAGGGGGATCAGCCCCAGCATTTT.